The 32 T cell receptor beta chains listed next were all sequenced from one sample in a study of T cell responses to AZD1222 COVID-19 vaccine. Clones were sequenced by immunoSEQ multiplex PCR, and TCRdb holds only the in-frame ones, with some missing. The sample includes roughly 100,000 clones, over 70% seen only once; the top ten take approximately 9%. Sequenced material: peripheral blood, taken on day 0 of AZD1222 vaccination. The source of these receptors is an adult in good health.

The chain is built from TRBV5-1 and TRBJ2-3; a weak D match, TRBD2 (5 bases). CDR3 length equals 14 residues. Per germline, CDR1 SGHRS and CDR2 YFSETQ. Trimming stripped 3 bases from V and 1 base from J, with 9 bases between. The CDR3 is CASSSGVRTDTQYF. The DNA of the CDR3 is TGCGCCAGCAGCTCCGGGGTCCGCACAGATACGCAGTATTTT.

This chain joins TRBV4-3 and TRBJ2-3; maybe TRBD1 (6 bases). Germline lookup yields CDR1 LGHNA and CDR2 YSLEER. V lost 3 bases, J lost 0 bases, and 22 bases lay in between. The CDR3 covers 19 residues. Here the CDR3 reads CASSHLPRVGASSTDTQYF. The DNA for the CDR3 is TGCGCCAGCAGCCACCTTCCCCGGGTGGGGGCGTCTAGCACAGATACGCAGTATTTT.

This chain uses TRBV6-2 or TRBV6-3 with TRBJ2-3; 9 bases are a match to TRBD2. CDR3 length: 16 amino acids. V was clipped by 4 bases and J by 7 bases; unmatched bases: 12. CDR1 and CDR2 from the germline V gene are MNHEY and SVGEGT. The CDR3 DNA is TGTGCCAGCAGTTCCCTAGCGGGGTATACCTGGAATACGCAGTATTTT. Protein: CASSSLAGYTWNTQYF.

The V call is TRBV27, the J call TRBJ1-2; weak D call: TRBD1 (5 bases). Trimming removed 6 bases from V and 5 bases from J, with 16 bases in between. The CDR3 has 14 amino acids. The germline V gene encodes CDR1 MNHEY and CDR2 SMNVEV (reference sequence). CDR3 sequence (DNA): TGTGCCAGCAGGCCCGCCCAGGGATCATATGGCTACACCTTC. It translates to CASRPAQGSYGYTF.

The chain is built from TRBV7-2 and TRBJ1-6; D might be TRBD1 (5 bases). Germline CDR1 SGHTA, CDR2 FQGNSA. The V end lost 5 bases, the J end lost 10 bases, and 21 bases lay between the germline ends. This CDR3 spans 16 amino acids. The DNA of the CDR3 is TGTGCCAGCAGCCTGTCCCCGCAGGGTATCCGATCACCCCTCCACTTT. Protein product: CASSLSPQGIRSPLHF.

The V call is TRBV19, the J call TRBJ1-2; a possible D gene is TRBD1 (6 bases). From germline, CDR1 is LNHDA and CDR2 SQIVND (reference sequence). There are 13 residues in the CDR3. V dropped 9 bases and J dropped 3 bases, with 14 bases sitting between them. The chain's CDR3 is CASKQGMDYGYTF. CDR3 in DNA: TGTGCCAGCAAACAGGGTATGGACTATGGCTACACCTTC. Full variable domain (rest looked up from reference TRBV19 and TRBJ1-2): DGGITQSPKYLFRKEGQNVTLSCEQNLNHDAMYWYRQDPGQGLRLIYYSQIVNDFQKGDIAEGYSVSREKKESFPLTVTSAQKNPTAFYLCASKQGMDYGYTFGSGTRLTVV.

In nucleotides, the CDR3 is TGTGCCAGTAGTCAACAGGATAATCAGCCCCAGCATTTT. It yields the protein CASSQQDNQPQHF. The V gene is TRBV19, the J gene TRBJ1-5; tentative D call: TRBD1 (5 bases). This CDR3 has 13 amino acids. CDR1 is LNHDA and CDR2 is SQIVND in the germline V gene (reference sequence). Deletions cut 5 bases from V and 4 bases from J, with 9 bases between.

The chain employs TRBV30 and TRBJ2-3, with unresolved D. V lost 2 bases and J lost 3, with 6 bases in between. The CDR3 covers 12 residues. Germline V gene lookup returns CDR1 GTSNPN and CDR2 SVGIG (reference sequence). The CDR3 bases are TGTGCCTGGAGTTATGGGACAGATACGCAGTATTTT. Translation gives CAWSYGTDTQYF.

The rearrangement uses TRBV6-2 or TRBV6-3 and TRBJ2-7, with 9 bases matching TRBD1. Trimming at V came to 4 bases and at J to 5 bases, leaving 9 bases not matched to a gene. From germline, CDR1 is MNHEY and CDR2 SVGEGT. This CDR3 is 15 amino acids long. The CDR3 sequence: CASSSTGTGRNEQYF. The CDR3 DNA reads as TGTGCCAGCAGTTCTACCGGGACAGGGAGGAACGAGCAGTACTTC.

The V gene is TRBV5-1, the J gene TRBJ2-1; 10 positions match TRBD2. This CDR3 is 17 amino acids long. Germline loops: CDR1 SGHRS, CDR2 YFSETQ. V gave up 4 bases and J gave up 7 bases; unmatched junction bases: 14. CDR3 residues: CASSEGGLASYSNEQFF. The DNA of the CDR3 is TGCGCCAGCAGCGAGGGGGGACTAGCGTCTTACTCGAATGAGCAGTTCTTC.

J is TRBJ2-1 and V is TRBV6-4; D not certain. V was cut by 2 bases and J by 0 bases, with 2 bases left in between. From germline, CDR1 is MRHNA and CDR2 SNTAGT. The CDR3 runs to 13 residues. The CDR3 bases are TGTGCCAGCAGTGACAACTCCTACAATGAGCAGTTCTTC. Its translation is CASSDNSYNEQFF.

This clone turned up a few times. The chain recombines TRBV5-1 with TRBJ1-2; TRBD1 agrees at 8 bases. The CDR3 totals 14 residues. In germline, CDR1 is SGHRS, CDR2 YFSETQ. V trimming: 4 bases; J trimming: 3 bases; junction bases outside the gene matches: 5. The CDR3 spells CASSTGGADYGYTF. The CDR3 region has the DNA TGCGCCAGCAGCACAGGGGGGGCTGACTATGGCTACACCTTC.

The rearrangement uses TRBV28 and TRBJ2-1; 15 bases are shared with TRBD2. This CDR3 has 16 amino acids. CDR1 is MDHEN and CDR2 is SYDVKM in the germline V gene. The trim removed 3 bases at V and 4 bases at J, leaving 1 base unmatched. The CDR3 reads CASSLGTSGGYNEQFF. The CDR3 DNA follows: TGTGCCAGCAGTTTGGGGACTAGCGGGGGGTACAATGAGCAGTTCTTC.

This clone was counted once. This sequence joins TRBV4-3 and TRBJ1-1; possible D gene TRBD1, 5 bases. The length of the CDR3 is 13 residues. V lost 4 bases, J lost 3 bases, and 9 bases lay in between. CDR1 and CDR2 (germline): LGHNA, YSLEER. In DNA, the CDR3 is TGCGCCAGCAGCCCGGGACGGTACACTGAAGCTTTCTTT. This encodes CASSPGRYTEAFF.

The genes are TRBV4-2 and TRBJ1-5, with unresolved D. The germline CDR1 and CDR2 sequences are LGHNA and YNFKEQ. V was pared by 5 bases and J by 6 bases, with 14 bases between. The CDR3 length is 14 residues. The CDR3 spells CASSDGYGAQPQHF. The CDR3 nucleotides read TGTGCCAGCAGCGACGGCTACGGTGCTCAGCCCCAGCATTTT.

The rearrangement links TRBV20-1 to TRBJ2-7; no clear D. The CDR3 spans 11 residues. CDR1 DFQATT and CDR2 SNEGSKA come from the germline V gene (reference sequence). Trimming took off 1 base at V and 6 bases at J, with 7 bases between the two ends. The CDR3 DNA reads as TGCAGTGCTAGAGTAGGGCCCGAGCAGTACTTC. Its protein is CSARVGPEQYF.

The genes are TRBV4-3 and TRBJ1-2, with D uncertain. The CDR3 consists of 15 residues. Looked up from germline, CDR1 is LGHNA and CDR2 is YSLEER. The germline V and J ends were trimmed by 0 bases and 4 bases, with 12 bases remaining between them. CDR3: CASSQDGNNLYGYTF. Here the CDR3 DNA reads TGCGCCAGCAGCCAAGATGGGAACAACCTCTATGGCTACACCTTC.

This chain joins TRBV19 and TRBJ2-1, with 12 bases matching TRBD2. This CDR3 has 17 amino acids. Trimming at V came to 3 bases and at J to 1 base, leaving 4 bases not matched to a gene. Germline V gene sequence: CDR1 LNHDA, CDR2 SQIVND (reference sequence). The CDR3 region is CASSISSGGGSYNEQFF. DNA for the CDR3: TGTGCCAGTAGTATTTCTAGCGGGGGGGGATCCTACAATGAGCAGTTCTTC.

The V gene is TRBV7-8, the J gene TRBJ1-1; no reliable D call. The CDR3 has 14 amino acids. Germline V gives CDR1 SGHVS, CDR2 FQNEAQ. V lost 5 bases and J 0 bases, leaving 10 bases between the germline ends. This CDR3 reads CASSKGGMNTEAFF. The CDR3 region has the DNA TGTGCCAGCAGCAAGGGTGGGATGAACACTGAAGCTTTCTTT.

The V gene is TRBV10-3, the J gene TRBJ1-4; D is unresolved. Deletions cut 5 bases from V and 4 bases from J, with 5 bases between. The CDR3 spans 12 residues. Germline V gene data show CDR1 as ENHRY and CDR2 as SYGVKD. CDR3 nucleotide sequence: TGTGCCATCAGTCAGGATAATGAAAAACTGTTTTTT. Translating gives CAISQDNEKLFF.

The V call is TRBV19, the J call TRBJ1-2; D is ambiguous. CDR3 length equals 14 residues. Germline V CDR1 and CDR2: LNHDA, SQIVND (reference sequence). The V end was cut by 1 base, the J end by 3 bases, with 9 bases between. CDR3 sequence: CASSIAGSDYGYTF. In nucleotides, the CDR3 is TGTGCCAGTAGTATAGCGGGATCAGACTATGGCTACACCTTC.

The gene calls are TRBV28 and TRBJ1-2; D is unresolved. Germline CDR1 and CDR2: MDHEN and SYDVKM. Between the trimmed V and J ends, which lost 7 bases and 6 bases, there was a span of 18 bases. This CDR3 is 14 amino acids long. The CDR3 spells CASTPPGKLDGYTF. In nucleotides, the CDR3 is TGTGCCAGCACCCCCCCCGGGAAACTAGATGGCTACACCTTC.

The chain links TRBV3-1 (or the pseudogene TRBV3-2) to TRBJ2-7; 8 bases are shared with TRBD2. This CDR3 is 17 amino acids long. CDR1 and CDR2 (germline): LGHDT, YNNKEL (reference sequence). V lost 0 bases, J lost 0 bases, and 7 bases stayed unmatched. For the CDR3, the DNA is TGTGCCAGCAGCCAAGAGTGGGGACTAGGGAGCTCCTACGAGCAGTACTTC. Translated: CASSQEWGLGSSYEQYF.

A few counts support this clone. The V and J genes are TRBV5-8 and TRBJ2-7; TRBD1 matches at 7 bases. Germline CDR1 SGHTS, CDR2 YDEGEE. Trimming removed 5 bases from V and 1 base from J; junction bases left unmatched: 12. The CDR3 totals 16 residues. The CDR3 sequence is CASSPFRQGRSYEQYF. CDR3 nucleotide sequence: TGTGCCAGCAGTCCTTTCCGACAGGGAAGGTCCTACGAGCAGTACTTC.

The CDR3 is CASSLQGGGGTEAFF. In nucleotides, the CDR3 is TGTGCCAGCAGCTTACAAGGCGGAGGTGGCACTGAAGCTTTCTTT. The chain carries TRBV7-3 and TRBJ1-1, with D unclear. The V gene's germline CDR1 is SGHTA and CDR2 FQGTGA. V was pared by 2 bases and J by 4 bases, with 14 bases between. The CDR3 contains 15 residues.

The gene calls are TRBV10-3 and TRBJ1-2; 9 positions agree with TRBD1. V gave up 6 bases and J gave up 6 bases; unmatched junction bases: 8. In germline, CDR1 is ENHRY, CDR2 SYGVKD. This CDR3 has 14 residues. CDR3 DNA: TGTGCCATCAGAGGACAGGGGAGGGGTGATGGCTACACCTTC. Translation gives CAIRGQGRGDGYTF.

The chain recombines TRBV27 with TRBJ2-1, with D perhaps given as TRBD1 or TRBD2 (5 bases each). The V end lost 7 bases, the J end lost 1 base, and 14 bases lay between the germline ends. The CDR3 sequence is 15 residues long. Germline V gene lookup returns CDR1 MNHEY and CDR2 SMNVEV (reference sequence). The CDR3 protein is CASTTRDPSYNEQFF. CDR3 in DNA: TGTGCCAGCACCACCCGGGACCCGTCCTACAATGAGCAGTTCTTC.

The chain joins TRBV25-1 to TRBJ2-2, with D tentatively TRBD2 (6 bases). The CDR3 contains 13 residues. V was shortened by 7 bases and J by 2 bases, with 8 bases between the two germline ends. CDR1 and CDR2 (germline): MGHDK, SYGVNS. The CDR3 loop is CASTTRNTGELFF. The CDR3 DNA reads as TGTGCCAGCACGACTAGAAACACCGGGGAGCTGTTTTTT.

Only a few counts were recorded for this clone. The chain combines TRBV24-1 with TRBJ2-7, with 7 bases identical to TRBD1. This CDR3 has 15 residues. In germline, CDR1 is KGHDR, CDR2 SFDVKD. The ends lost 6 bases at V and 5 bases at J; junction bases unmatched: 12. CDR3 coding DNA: TGTGCCACCAGTTTCATCAGACAGGGTGTCAACGAGCAGTACTTC. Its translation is CATSFIRQGVNEQYF.

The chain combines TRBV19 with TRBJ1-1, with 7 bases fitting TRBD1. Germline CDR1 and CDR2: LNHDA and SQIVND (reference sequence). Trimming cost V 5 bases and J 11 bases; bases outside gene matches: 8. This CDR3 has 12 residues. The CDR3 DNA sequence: TGTGCCAGTAGTGGATTCCAGGGGGGGGCTTTCTTT. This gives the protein CASSGFQGGAFF.

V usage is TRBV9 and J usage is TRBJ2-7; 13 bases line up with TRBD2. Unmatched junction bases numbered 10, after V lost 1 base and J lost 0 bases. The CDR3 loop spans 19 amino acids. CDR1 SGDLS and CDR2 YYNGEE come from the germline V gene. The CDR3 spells CASSVSPGLAGRSSYEQYF. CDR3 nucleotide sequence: TGTGCCAGCAGCGTATCCCCGGGACTAGCGGGAAGAAGCTCCTACGAGCAGTACTTC. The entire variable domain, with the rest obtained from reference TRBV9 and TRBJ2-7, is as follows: DSGVTQTPKHLITATGQRVTLRCSPRSGDLSVYWYQQSLDQGLQFLIQYYNGEERAKGNILERFSAQQFPDLHSELNLSSLELGDSALYFCASSVSPGLAGRSSYEQYFGPGTRLTVT.

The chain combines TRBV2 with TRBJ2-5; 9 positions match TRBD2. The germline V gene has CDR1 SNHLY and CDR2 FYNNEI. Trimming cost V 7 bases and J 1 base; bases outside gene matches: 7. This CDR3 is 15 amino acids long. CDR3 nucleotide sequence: TGTGCCAGCACCACGGCGGGAGGGCTCCAAGAGACCCAGTACTTC. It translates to CASTTAGGLQETQYF.